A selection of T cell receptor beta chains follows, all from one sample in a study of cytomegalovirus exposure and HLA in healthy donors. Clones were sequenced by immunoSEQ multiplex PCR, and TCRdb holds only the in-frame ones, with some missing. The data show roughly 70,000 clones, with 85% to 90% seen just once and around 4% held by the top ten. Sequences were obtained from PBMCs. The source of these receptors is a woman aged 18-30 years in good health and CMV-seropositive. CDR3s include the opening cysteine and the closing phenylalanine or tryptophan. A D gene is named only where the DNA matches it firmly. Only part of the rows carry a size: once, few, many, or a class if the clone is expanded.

CDR3nt: TGTGCCAGCAACCCCGGGACAGGGTCCAGCTTTAATCAGCCCCAGCATTTT; CDR3aa: CASNPGTGSSFNQPQHF; d_gene: TRBD1; abundance: .; v_gene: TRBV19; j_gene: TRBJ1-5
CDR3nt: TGTGCCAGCAGCCTTGGGACTAGCGGGGGCGGTGAGCAGTTCTTC; CDR3aa: CASSLGTSGGGEQFF; d_gene: TRBD2; abundance: few; v_gene: TRBV13; j_gene: TRBJ2-1
CDR3nt: TGTGCCTGGAACCCTCAGGGGACCGGGGAGCTGTTTTTT; CDR3aa: CAWNPQGTGELFF; d_gene: .; abundance: few; v_gene: TRBV30; j_gene: TRBJ2-2
CDR3nt: TGTGCCAGCAGCTTAACAGGTCAGGGGAATGGCTACACCTTC; CDR3aa: CASSLTGQGNGYTF; d_gene: .; abundance: .; v_gene: TRBV7-9; j_gene: TRBJ1-2
CDR3nt: TGTGCCAGCAGCAGCTCACAGGGGACCTACTATGGCTACACCTTC; CDR3aa: CASSSSQGTYYGYTF; d_gene: TRBD1; abundance: .; v_gene: TRBV9; j_gene: TRBJ1-2
CDR3nt: TGTGCCAGCAGGAGGGCTCTCAATCAGCCCCAGCATTTT; CDR3aa: CASRRALNQPQHF; d_gene: .; abundance: .; v_gene: TRBV6-6; j_gene: TRBJ1-5
CDR3nt: TGTGCCAGCAGCGTTGAGGACAGGGGGCTGGCCTATAATTCACCCCTCCACTTT; CDR3aa: CASSVEDRGLAYNSPLHF; d_gene: TRBD1; abundance: .; v_gene: TRBV9; j_gene: TRBJ1-6
CDR3nt: TGTGCCAGCAGCTCGTGGCAAGGACAGGGGCCAGGTGGCTACACCTTC; CDR3aa: CASSSWQGQGPGGYTF; d_gene: TRBD1; abundance: .; v_gene: TRBV5-5; j_gene: TRBJ1-2
CDR3nt: TGTGCCAGCAGCCCGGACCTTCGAGGGGAGCAGTTCTTC; CDR3aa: CASSPDLRGEQFF; d_gene: .; abundance: .; v_gene: TRBV14; j_gene: TRBJ2-1
CDR3nt: TGTGCCAGTGGGACCCTAGCGGGAGGAGGGGAGCTGTTTTTT; CDR3aa: CASGTLAGGGELFF; d_gene: TRBD2; abundance: once; v_gene: TRBV6-1; j_gene: TRBJ2-2
CDR3nt: TGTGCCAGCAGCTCCGGGACAGGGATATGGGGCACTGAAGCTTTCTTT; CDR3aa: CASSSGTGIWGTEAFF; d_gene: TRBD1; abundance: .; v_gene: TRBV7-9; j_gene: TRBJ1-1
CDR3nt: TGCAGCGTTGCAGGAGGGGAAGGCACAGATACGCAGTATTTT; CDR3aa: CSVAGGEGTDTQYF; d_gene: .; abundance: .; v_gene: TRBV29-1; j_gene: TRBJ2-3
CDR3nt: TGTGCCAGCAGTTACCGTGGCCGGGGGGTTCGTTCACCCCTCCACTTT; CDR3aa: CASSYRGRGVRSPLHF; d_gene: .; abundance: .; v_gene: TRBV6-5; j_gene: TRBJ1-6
CDR3nt: TGTGCCAGCAGCGATACAGGGGTTGGCTACACCTTC; CDR3aa: CASSDTGVGYTF; d_gene: TRBD1; abundance: .; v_gene: TRBV6-1; j_gene: TRBJ1-2
CDR3nt: TGTGCCAGCAGCTTAGGCGGGGGGCAGGAGACCCAGTACTTC; CDR3aa: CASSLGGGQETQYF; d_gene: TRBD2; abundance: .; v_gene: TRBV7-9; j_gene: TRBJ2-5
CDR3nt: TGTGCCTGGAGTGTGTTGGCGGTTGGTACGCAGTATTTT; CDR3aa: CAWSVLAVGTQYF; d_gene: .; abundance: .; v_gene: TRBV30; j_gene: TRBJ2-3